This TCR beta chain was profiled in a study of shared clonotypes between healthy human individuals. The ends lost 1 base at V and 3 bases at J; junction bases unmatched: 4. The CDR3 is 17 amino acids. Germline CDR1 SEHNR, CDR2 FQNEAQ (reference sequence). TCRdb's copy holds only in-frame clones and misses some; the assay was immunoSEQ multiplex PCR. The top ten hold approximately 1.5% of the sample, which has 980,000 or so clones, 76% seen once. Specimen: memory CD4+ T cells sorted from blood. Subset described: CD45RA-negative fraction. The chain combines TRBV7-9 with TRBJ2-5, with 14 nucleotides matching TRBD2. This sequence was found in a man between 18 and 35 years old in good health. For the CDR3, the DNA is TGTGCCAGCAGCTTAGTGGGACTAGCGGGAGTAAAAGAGACCCAGTACTTC. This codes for CASSLVGLAGVKETQYF.